The 3 T cell receptor beta chains given below trace back to one sample, sequenced in a study of T-cell memory formation after mild COVID-19. One entry per CDR3 protein results from TCRdb running MiXCR on the 5' RACE reads. The table records 300,000 to 400,000 distinct CDR3 sequences, around 21% of them present only once. The sequenced sample was PBMCs or a T cell subset sorted from them (not recorded which). The source of these receptors is an adult woman who had mild COVID-19 (a few samples of this study predate the infection). Cell type and time point are not known.

This clonotype was counted between two and nine times. V and J are TRBV6-4 and TRBJ2-5, with D perhaps TRBD2 (6 bases). Trimming cost V 4 bases and J 5 bases, with 26 bases left between them. The CDR3 totals 18 residues. Germline lookup yields CDR1 MRHNA and CDR2 SNTAGT. As DNA, the CDR3 is TGTGCCAGCAGTGCGTCCCCCCTTCTAGGAGGGCCGGTGGAGACCCAGTACTTC. Protein product: CASSASPLLGGPVETQYF.

This clonotype has more than one count but fewer than ten. This chain links TRBV25-1 with TRBJ2-2, with 7 bases identical to TRBD1. Trimming at V came to 8 bases and at J to 4 bases, leaving 1 base not matched to a gene. The CDR3 is 12 residues long. Germline CDR1 is MGHDK and CDR2 is SYGVNS. CDR3 nucleotide sequence: TGTGCCAGCGGGGACAGCACCGGGGAGCTGTTTTTT. Its translation is CASGDSTGELFF. Looking up the rest from reference TRBV25-1 and TRBJ2-2 gives the full variable domain: EADIYQTPRYLVIGTGKKITLECSQTMGHDKMYWYQQDPGMELHLIHYSYGVNSTEKGDLSSESTVSRIRTEHFPLTLESARPSHTSQYLCASGDSTGELFFGEGSRLTVL.

This clonotype was seen only a few times. This chain joins TRBV29-1 and TRBJ2-1; TRBD1 matches at 9 bases. Germline trimming cut 5 bases from V and 3 bases from J; bases unmatched to any gene: 2. This CDR3 spans 13 amino acids. CDR1 is SQVTM, CDR2 ANQGSEA, per germline. In nucleotides, the CDR3 is TGCAGCGTTCGACAGGGGGACTACAATGAGCAGTTCTTC. It is translated as CSVRQGDYNEQFF.